What follows are 26 T cell receptor beta chains derived from one specimen sequenced in a study of T cell changes during pregnancy in multiple sclerosis. Sequencing was performed with immunoSEQ multiplex PCR; in TCRdb, only in-frame clones are kept and a portion is missing. The sample yields about 40,000 clones, roughly nine tenths seen once. Sequencing was performed on peripheral blood, taken before pregnancy. The origin of the receptors is a female donor with multiple sclerosis, enrolled in a pregnancy study.

This chain links TRBV11-1 with TRBJ2-1; no firm D call. In germline, CDR1 is SGHAT, CDR2 FQDESV (reference sequence). CDR3 length: 15 residues. V lost 0 bases, J lost 1 base, and 7 bases lay in between. The CDR3 DNA reads as TGTGCCAGCAGCTTAGCGCAAGCTTCCTACAATGAGCAGTTCTTC. This encodes CASSLAQASYNEQFF. The full variable domain, rest sourced from reference TRBV11-1 and TRBJ2-1, is EAEVAQSPRYKITEKSQAVAFWCDPISGHATLYWYRQILGQGPELLVQFQDESVVDDSQLPKDRFSAERLKGVDSTLKIQPAELGDSAMYLCASSLAQASYNEQFFGPGTRLTVL.

As DNA, the CDR3 is TGTGCCAGTAGTCCACAGGGTGCAGGAAACACCATATATTTT. The encoded protein is CASSPQGAGNTIYF. The chain is built from TRBV19 and TRBJ1-3, with TRBD1 as a possible D gene (6 bases). The germline V gene encodes CDR1 LNHDA and CDR2 SQIVND (reference sequence). Trimming pared 5 bases from V and 4 bases from J, leaving 12 bases between. There are 14 residues in the CDR3.

The V gene is TRBV4-1, the J gene TRBJ2-7; 10 nucleotides line up with TRBD1. Germline CDR1 and CDR2: MGHRA and YSYEKL. There are 17 residues in the CDR3. With 4 bases clipped from V and 4 bases from J, the junction kept 13 bases outside the gene matches. The CDR3 DNA follows: TGCGCCAGCAGCCCGGAGGAAGGGACAGGGGCCCTATACGAGCAGTACTTC. It specifies CASSPEEGTGALYEQYF.

V gene TRBV18 combines with J gene TRBJ2-1, with 10 bases fitting TRBD2. V shed 0 bases, J shed 10 bases, and the junction held 6 bases outside the gene matches. This CDR3 comprises 15 residues. CDR1 and CDR2 (germline): KGHSH, LQKENI. CDR3 in amino acids: CASSPPPSGRGEQFF. CDR3 nucleotide sequence: TGTGCCAGCTCACCACCGCCTAGCGGGAGAGGGGAGCAGTTCTTC.

The chain couples TRBV9 to TRBJ2-6, with a tentative D call TRBD2 (6 bases). CDR3 length equals 15 residues. Trimming removed 3 bases from V and 3 bases from J, with 10 bases in between. Germline lookup yields CDR1 SGDLS and CDR2 YYNGEE. DNA for the CDR3: TGTGCCAGCAGCGGCGGAGGGGTTGGGGCCAACGTCCTGACTTTC. Amino acids: CASSGGGVGANVLTF.

The chain combines TRBV6-5 with TRBJ1-3; TRBD1 matches 7 bases. The germline CDR1 and CDR2 sequences are MNHEY and SVGAGI. There are 14 residues in the CDR3. The ends lost 6 bases at V and 4 bases at J; junction bases unmatched: 6. CDR3 bases: TGTGCCAGCAGGATGGGACAGTTGGGAAACACCATATATTTT. Translation gives CASRMGQLGNTIYF.

J is TRBJ1-6 and V is TRBV6-1; D unresolved. Germline CDR1 is MNHNS and CDR2 is SASEGT. Trimming cost V 2 bases and J 10 bases, with 9 bases left between them. The CDR3 contains 13 residues. The CDR3 nucleotides read TGTGCCAGCAGTGAAAAGCGAGGATCACCCCTCCACTTT. It yields the protein CASSEKRGSPLHF.

The chain uses TRBV5-4 and TRBJ2-3; D not certain. Germline CDR1 reads SGHNT; CDR2 reads YYREEE (reference sequence). CDR3 size: 14 residues. Trimming took off 3 bases at V and 4 bases at J, with 12 bases between the two ends. The DNA for the CDR3 is TGTGCCAGCAGCTCGGTCCAACGGGCAGATACGCAGTATTTT. Its translation is CASSSVQRADTQYF.

The gene calls are TRBV5-1 and TRBJ2-7; the D gene is possibly TRBD2 (6 bases). V dropped 0 bases and J dropped 0 bases, with 10 bases sitting between them. Germline assignment: CDR1 SGHRS and CDR2 YFSETQ. CDR3 length: 15 residues. CDR3 residues: CASSLASGYSYEQYF. The CDR3 coding sequence is TGCGCCAGCAGCTTGGCCAGCGGGTACTCCTACGAGCAGTACTTC.

This clone was detected only once. The rearrangement links TRBV7-9 to TRBJ2-7; possibly TRBD2 for D (5 bases). Trimming shortened V by 1 base and J by 0 bases, and 10 bases separated the two germline ends. Germline CDR1 is SEHNR and CDR2 is FQNEAQ (reference sequence). The CDR3 covers 15 residues. The CDR3 spells CASSLGSGSSYEQYF. The CDR3 bases are TGTGCCAGCAGCTTAGGGAGCGGTAGCTCCTACGAGCAGTACTTC.

This chain joins TRBV2 and TRBJ2-2; D is unclear. CDR3 length: 15 amino acids. CDR1 is SNHLY, CDR2 FYNNEI, per germline. Trimming pared 1 base from V and 2 bases from J, leaving 8 bases between. CDR3 in DNA: TGTGCCAGCAGTGAAGGCGGAGCTAACACCGGGGAGCTGTTTTTT. As protein: CASSEGGANTGELFF. The full variable domain, in which reference TRBV2 and TRBJ2-2 provide the parts outside the CDR3, is EPEVTQTPSHQVTQMGQEVILRCVPISNHLYFYWYRQILGQKVEFLVSFYNNEISEKSEIFDDQFSVERPDGSNFTLKIRSTKLEDSAMYFCASSEGGANTGELFFGEGSRLTVL.

The chain carries TRBV5-1 and TRBJ1-5; tentatively, D is TRBD1 (5 bases). The germline V and J ends were trimmed by 0 bases and 1 base, with 5 bases remaining between them. This CDR3 has 14 residues. The germline V gene has CDR1 SGHRS and CDR2 YFSETQ. CDR3 sequence: CASSLAGSNQPQHF. The CDR3 DNA reads TGCGCCAGCAGCTTGGCAGGGAGCAATCAGCCCCAGCATTTT. Full variable domain (outside the CDR3, taken from reference TRBV5-1 and TRBJ1-5): KAGVTQTPRYLIKTRGQQVTLSCSPISGHRSVSWYQQTPGQGLQFLFEYFSETQRNKGNFPGRFSGRQFSNSRSEMNVSTLELGDSALYLCASSLAGSNQPQHFGDGTRLSIL.

The V call is TRBV7-2, the J call TRBJ2-3, with 9 bases lining up with TRBD2. Germline lookup yields CDR1 SGHTA and CDR2 FQGNSA. This CDR3 region has 17 residues. With V trimmed by 1 base and J by 2 bases, 7 bases remained unmatched. The CDR3 sequence: CASSLGSGRGNTDTQYF. CDR3 bases: TGTGCCAGCAGCTTAGGTAGCGGGAGAGGGAACACAGATACGCAGTATTTT. The whole variable domain, filled in from reference TRBV7-2 and TRBJ2-3, reads GAGVSQSPSNKVTEKGKDVELRCDPISGHTALYWYRQSLGQGLEFLIYFQGNSAPDKSGLPSDRFSAERTGGSVSTLTIQRTQQEDSAVYLCASSLGSGRGNTDTQYFGPGTRLTVL.

V and J are TRBV12-5 and TRBJ2-7; 11 bases align to TRBD1. CDR3 length equals 15 residues. V gave up 1 base and J gave up 5 bases; unmatched junction bases: 4. CDR1 is LGHNT and CDR2 is FRNRAP in the germline V gene. CDR3 bases: TGTGCTAGTGGTTTGGGGACAGGGGGCGCGGACGAGCAGTACTTC. This sequence encodes CASGLGTGGADEQYF.

The gene calls are TRBV18 and TRBJ2-5, with TRBD2 matching 9 bases. The germline V gene has CDR1 KGHSH and CDR2 LQKENI. Unmatched junction bases numbered 11, after V lost 2 bases and J lost 4 bases. This CDR3 comprises 17 residues. The chain's CDR3 is CASSPDFSGRKGETQYF. Here the CDR3 DNA reads TGTGCCAGCTCACCAGATTTTAGCGGGAGAAAGGGAGAGACCCAGTACTTC. Filled out from reference TRBV18 and TRBJ2-5, the complete variable domain reads NAGVMQNPRHLVRRRGQEARLRCSPMKGHSHVYWYRQLPEEGLKFMVYLQKENIIDESGMPKERFSAEFPKEGPSILRIQQVVRGDSAAYFCASSPDFSGRKGETQYFGPGTRLLVL.

The chain is built from TRBV5-6 and TRBJ2-5; TRBD1 agrees at 8 bases. Losses at the gene ends were 4 bases for V and 7 bases for J; bases not matched to a gene: 6. From germline, CDR1 is SGHDT and CDR2 YYEEEE. CDR3 length: 13 residues. CDR3 protein: CASSLQGVVTQYF. CDR3 sequence (DNA): TGTGCCAGCAGCCTACAGGGGGTAGTGACCCAGTACTTC.

The J gene is TRBJ1-3, the V gene TRBV4-1, with D unresolved. Deletions cut 4 bases from V and 0 bases from J, with 10 bases between. Germline loops: CDR1 MGHRA, CDR2 YSYEKL. This CDR3 has 15 amino acids. This CDR3 is CASSPLATSGNTIYF. Here the CDR3 DNA reads TGCGCCAGCAGCCCTCTAGCGACCTCTGGAAACACCATATATTTT.

This clone was seen only once. The V gene is TRBV28, the J gene TRBJ2-7, with a possible D match to TRBD2 (6 bases). Germline CDR1 is MDHEN and CDR2 is SYDVKM. There are 14 residues in the CDR3. Trimming left V 5 bases short and J 0 bases short, with 11 bases between. CDR3 nucleotide sequence: TGTGCCAGCAGTCCGAGGGGAGGCTCCTACGAGCAGTACTTC. As protein: CASSPRGGSYEQYF.

This clone was seen only once. The chain carries TRBV4-2 and TRBJ1-1; D not certain. CDR1 is LGHNA and CDR2 is YNFKEQ in the germline V gene. The V gene lost 0 bases and the J gene lost 1 base, with 6 bases spanning the gap. The CDR3 has 14 amino acids. In DNA form, the CDR3 reads TGTGCCAGCAGCCAAGATAGCGGGAACACTGAAGCTTTCTTT. Amino acids: CASSQDSGNTEAFF.

The chain combines TRBV7-9 with TRBJ2-5; 10 nucleotides match TRBD1. Looked up from germline, CDR1 is SEHNR and CDR2 is FQNEAQ (reference sequence). V was clipped by 5 bases and J by 5 bases; unmatched bases: 8. The CDR3 is 15 residues long. The CDR3 DNA reads TGTGCCAGCAGCCCATGGACAGGGGGTATCGAGACCCAGTACTTC. Translating it yields CASSPWTGGIETQYF.

The V gene is TRBV2, the J gene TRBJ2-4; TRBD2 agrees at 11 bases. Per germline, CDR1 SNHLY and CDR2 FYNNEI. The CDR3 spans 18 residues. V dropped 6 bases and J dropped 0; count of bases not matched to a gene: 10. CDR3: CASRAGTSGLLAKNIQYF. CDR3 sequence (DNA): TGTGCCAGCAGAGCCGGGACTAGCGGCCTTTTAGCCAAAAACATTCAGTACTTC.

This clone was observed once. This chain joins TRBV16 and TRBJ2-7, with a tentative D call TRBD2 (5 bases). This CDR3 contains 14 residues. CDR1 is KGHSY, CDR2 FQNENV, per germline. Between the trimmed V and J ends, which lost 2 bases and 3 bases, there was a span of 11 bases. This CDR3 is CASSQGSELYEQYF. In DNA, the CDR3 is TGTGCCAGCAGCCAAGGTAGCGAGCTCTACGAGCAGTACTTC.

This chain uses TRBV19 with TRBJ2-5; TRBD1 aligns across 8 bases. The germline gives CDR1 LNHDA, CDR2 SQIVND (reference sequence). V was pared by 5 bases and J by 5 bases, with 13 bases of the junction left unmatched. The length of the CDR3 is 16 residues. The CDR3 DNA sequence: TGTGCCAGTAGTTTGTCCGGGACAGGCCGGCGGGAGACCCAGTACTTC. Protein sequence: CASSLSGTGRRETQYF.

This chain links TRBV5-1 with TRBJ2-7; the match to TRBD1 covers 10 bases. V lost 4 bases and J lost 5; bases outside the gene matches: 9. The CDR3 extends over 15 amino acids. Per the germline V gene, CDR1 is SGHRS and CDR2 is YFSETQ. CDR3 in DNA: TGCGCCAGCAGCCTATGGACAGGGGGTTTTCACGAGCAGTACTTC. This translates into CASSLWTGGFHEQYF.

The chain has TRBV19 and TRBJ1-5; D remains unclear. Germline values: CDR1 LNHDA, CDR2 SQIVND (reference sequence). The CDR3 contains 14 residues. V gave up 3 bases and J gave up 0 bases, with 6 bases separating them. The CDR3 loop reads CASSISGSNQPQHF. CDR3 DNA sequence: TGTGCCAGTAGTATCTCAGGTAGCAATCAGCCCCAGCATTTT. The whole variable domain, remainder taken from reference TRBV19 and TRBJ1-5, is DGGITQSPKYLFRKEGQNVTLSCEQNLNHDAMYWYRQDPGQGLRLIYYSQIVNDFQKGDIAEGYSVSREKKESFPLTVTSAQKNPTAFYLCASSISGSNQPQHFGDGTRLSIL.

This clone was counted once. V is TRBV29-1 and J is TRBJ1-2; 7 bases are a match to TRBD1. Trimming cost V 4 bases and J 6 bases; bases outside gene matches: 8. This CDR3 comprises 13 residues. Germline-derived CDR1 and CDR2 are SQVTM and ANQGSEA. For the CDR3, the DNA is TGCAGCGTTGGAAGGGGGCTTGGGGATGGCTACACCTTC. Residues: CSVGRGLGDGYTF.